These 32 T cell receptor beta chains were all obtained from the same sample, sequenced in a study of shared clonotypes between healthy human individuals. Using immunoSEQ multiplex PCR, the repertoire was profiled, and TCRdb retains in-frame clones only, with some absent. The sample records hundreds of thousands of clones, 90% to 97% being singletons. Naive CD8 cells were CD45RO-negative, positively selected for CCR7, excluding terminally differentiated effector memory CD45RA+ cells. Material for sequencing was naive CD8+ T cells sorted from blood. The receptor source for this set is a man younger than 45 in good health.

The table lists this clone with a few counts. V usage is TRBV2 and J usage is TRBJ2-7; 10 bases agree with TRBD1. Per the germline V gene, CDR1 is SNHLY and CDR2 is FYNNEI. V gave up 3 bases and J gave up 1 base; unmatched junction bases: 6. The CDR3 runs to 16 residues. CDR3 DNA sequence: TGTGCCAGCAGTGACGTGAGGGGACAGGGGTCCTACGAGCAGTACTTC. As protein: CASSDVRGQGSYEQYF.

This chain connects TRBV29-1 to TRBJ2-1, with D tentatively TRBD2 (6 bases). Germline V gene data show CDR1 as SQVTM and CDR2 as ANQGSEA. V lost 3 bases, J lost 2 bases, and 8 bases lay in between. This CDR3 region has 13 residues. The CDR3 sequence: CSVEEGPYNEQFF. CDR3 DNA sequence: TGCAGCGTTGAGGAGGGGCCCTACAATGAGCAGTTCTTC.

As for this clone: The sample carries other DNA sequences with the same CDR3. This chain joins TRBV4-1 and TRBJ2-7, with a tentative D call TRBD1 (5 bases). V lost 2 bases and J lost 1, with 9 bases in between. The CDR3 length is 14 residues. Germline CDR1 and CDR2: MGHRA and YSYEKL. The CDR3 sequence: CASSQTSGSYEQYF. CDR3 in DNA: TGCGCCAGCAGCCAAACGTCAGGGTCCTACGAGCAGTACTTC.

This chain links TRBV7-9 with TRBJ2-6; D is perhaps TRBD2 (6 bases). The CDR3 is made up of 15 amino acids. V shed 5 bases and J shed 1 base, with 9 bases lying between them. Germline CDR1 reads SEHNR; CDR2 reads FQNEAQ (reference sequence). For the CDR3, the DNA is TGTGCCAGCAGCCCGGAGGGGTCTGGGGCCAACGTCCTGACTTTC. Amino acid sequence: CASSPEGSGANVLTF.

V gene TRBV27 combines with J gene TRBJ2-1; D is perhaps TRBD2 (6 bases). Germline values: CDR1 MNHEY, CDR2 SMNVEV (reference sequence). There are 17 residues in the CDR3. Deletions cut 4 bases from V and 7 bases from J, with 23 bases between. The CDR3 reads CASSWLNTGRQYNEQFF. CDR3 DNA: TGTGCCAGCAGTTGGCTCAATACCGGGAGACAGTATAATGAGCAGTTCTTC.

Turning to this clone: Other DNA sequences in this sample translate to the same CDR3. This chain uses TRBV11-2 with TRBJ2-3; perhaps TRBD2 as D (6 bases). The V end lost 5 bases, the J end lost 2 bases, and 11 bases lay between the germline ends. The CDR3 length is 14 residues. CDR1 SGHAT and CDR2 FQNNGV come from the germline V gene. As DNA, the CDR3 is TGTGCCAGCAGCCTCGCTAGCGCCACAGATACGCAGTATTTT. As protein: CASSLASATDTQYF.

CDR3 amino acids: CASSSWDGTEAFF. In DNA, the CDR3 is TGTGCCAGCAGTTCTTGGGATGGCACTGAAGCTTTCTTT. The chain uses TRBV27 and TRBJ1-1; D remains unclear. Trimming pared 4 bases from V and 4 bases from J, leaving 10 bases between. The CDR3 sequence is 13 residues long. CDR1 MNHEY and CDR2 SMNVEV come from the germline V gene (reference sequence).

The gene calls are TRBV29-1 and TRBJ2-1, with D possibly TRBD1 on 5 matching bases. The CDR3 sequence is 16 residues long. CDR1 and CDR2 from the germline V gene are SQVTM and ANQGSEA. Trimming pared 1 base from V and 4 bases from J, leaving 17 bases between. CDR3 amino acids: CSVEGGERGQYNEQFF. The CDR3 nucleotides are TGCAGCGTTGAAGGGGGTGAGCGCGGACAATACAATGAGCAGTTCTTC.

The chain has TRBV5-1 and TRBJ2-7; 9 bases match TRBD1. There are 14 residues in the CDR3. V lost 2 bases and J lost 5; bases outside the gene matches: 5. Germline loops: CDR1 SGHRS, CDR2 YFSETQ. This CDR3 reads CASSFGQGINEQYF. CDR3 coding DNA: TGCGCCAGCAGCTTTGGACAGGGGATCAACGAGCAGTACTTC.

Notes on this clone: This may stem from a read error, because a much larger clone lies one nucleotide away. Other DNA sequences within the sample encode an identical CDR3. V usage is TRBV27 and J usage is TRBJ2-7; 11 bases are shared with TRBD1. The CDR3 is made up of 14 amino acids. V lost 5 bases and J lost 3; bases outside the gene matches: 3. Germline loops: CDR1 MNHEY, CDR2 SMNVEV (reference sequence). The CDR3 sequence: CASSPGTGGYEQYF. CDR3 in DNA: TGTGCCAGCAGTCCTGGGACAGGGGGCTACGAGCAGTACTTC.

This clone was recorded once. The chain joins TRBV11-2 to TRBJ2-2, with D unclear. V was clipped by 1 base and J by 5 bases, with 11 bases between them. The CDR3 is 15 residues long. Looked up from germline, CDR1 is SGHAT and CDR2 is FQNNGV. The CDR3 region is CASSLAVQKTGELFF. The CDR3 DNA reads TGTGCCAGCAGCTTAGCCGTGCAGAAGACCGGGGAGCTGTTTTTT.

The genes are TRBV13 and TRBJ2-7, with 10 bases lining up with TRBD1. This CDR3 region has 15 residues. Germline assignment: CDR1 PRHDT and CDR2 FYEKMQ (reference sequence). Losses at the gene ends were 3 bases for V and 2 bases for J; bases not matched to a gene: 4. CDR3 sequence reads: CASSLGQGRAYEQYF. CDR3 coding DNA: TGTGCCAGCAGCTTGGGACAGGGGCGAGCCTACGAGCAGTACTTC.

On this clone: The sample holds other DNA sequences that translate to the same CDR3. The chain employs TRBV7-8 and TRBJ2-3; D unresolved. Germline assignment: CDR1 SGHVS and CDR2 FQNEAQ. Trimming shortened V by 1 base and J by 3 bases, and 2 bases separated the two germline ends. This CDR3 spans 12 amino acids. CDR3 sequence (DNA): TGTGCCAGCAGCTTAGGGACAGATACGCAGTATTTT. Protein product: CASSLGTDTQYF.

The chain carries TRBV29-1 and TRBJ2-1, with 7 bases lining up with TRBD2. V shed 5 bases, J shed 6 bases, and the junction held 7 bases outside the gene matches. Germline V gene data show CDR1 as SQVTM and CDR2 as ANQGSEA. This CDR3 is built from 13 residues. The CDR3 here is CSVRAGASNEQFF. DNA for the CDR3: TGCAGCGTTCGGGCGGGAGCATCCAATGAGCAGTTCTTC.

V usage is TRBV11-2 and J usage is TRBJ1-4; possibly TRBD1 for D (5 bases). The CDR3 is made up of 17 amino acids. Between the trimmed V and J ends, which lost 5 bases and 0 bases, there was a span of 16 bases. Looked up from germline, CDR1 is SGHAT and CDR2 is FQNNGV. The CDR3 protein is CASSPPRDLATNEKLFF. DNA of the CDR3: TGTGCCAGCAGCCCCCCCCGGGACCTCGCAACTAATGAAAAACTGTTTTTT.

J is TRBJ2-1 and V is TRBV6-6, with a possible D match to TRBD1 (6 bases). Germline-derived CDR1 and CDR2 are MNHNY and SVGAGI (reference sequence). The CDR3 is 15 residues long. V was clipped by 7 bases and J by 0 bases, with 13 bases between them. CDR3 nucleotides: TGTGCCAGCACTCCGGGACAAATCTCCTACAATGAGCAGTTCTTC. This translates into CASTPGQISYNEQFF.

V and J are TRBV5-1 and TRBJ2-2; 11 nucleotides match TRBD2. This CDR3 spans 15 amino acids. Germline V gene sequence: CDR1 SGHRS, CDR2 YFSETQ. Trimming removed 3 bases from V and 7 bases from J; junction bases left unmatched: 5. The CDR3 loop is CASSYGLAGSGELFF. The CDR3 coding sequence is TGCGCCAGCAGCTACGGACTAGCGGGTAGCGGGGAGCTGTTTTTT.

This chain joins TRBV13 and TRBJ2-2, with 13 bases lining up with TRBD2. V lost 8 bases to trimming and J lost 0 bases; unmatched junction nucleotides: 12. The germline V gene encodes CDR1 PRHDT and CDR2 FYEKMQ (reference sequence). This CDR3 is built from 19 residues. Here the CDR3 reads CASRLGLAGAGTNTGELFF. DNA of the CDR3: TGTGCCAGCCGCCTCGGACTAGCGGGAGCGGGGACGAACACCGGGGAGCTGTTTTTT. Drawing the rest from reference TRBV13 and TRBJ2-2, the complete variable domain is AAGVIQSPRHLIKEKRETATLKCYPIPRHDTVYWYQQGPGQDPQFLISFYEKMQSDKGSIPDRFSAQQFSDYHSELNMSSLELGDSALYFCASRLGLAGAGTNTGELFFGEGSRLTVL.

J is TRBJ2-1 and V is TRBV11-3, with TRBD2 identical over 10 bases. The CDR3 extends over 18 amino acids. The germline V gene encodes CDR1 SGHNT and CDR2 YENEEA. Trimming cost V 1 base and J 5 bases; bases outside gene matches: 11. The CDR3 loop reads CASSLGDTTGTSDNEQFF. CDR3 coding DNA: TGTGCCAGCAGCTTAGGAGACACAACCGGGACTAGCGACAATGAGCAGTTCTTC.

V usage is TRBV11-2 and J usage is TRBJ2-7, with 9 bases that match TRBD1. The CDR3 contains 13 residues. V gave up 3 bases and J gave up 4 bases; unmatched junction bases: 1. Germline V gene data show CDR1 as SGHAT and CDR2 as FQNNGV. The CDR3 loop reads CASSFGTGYEQYF. The CDR3 nucleotides read TGTGCCAGCAGCTTCGGGACAGGGTACGAGCAGTACTTC. The variable domain in full, with the rest retrieved from reference TRBV11-2 and TRBJ2-7, is EAGVAQSPRYKIIEKRQSVAFWCNPISGHATLYWYQQILGQGPKLLIQFQNNGVVDDSQLPKDRFSAERLKGVDSTLKIQPAKLEDSAVYLCASSFGTGYEQYFGPGTRLTVT.

This chain joins TRBV7-3 and TRBJ2-3, with 8 bases fitting TRBD2. V shed 4 bases, J shed 4 bases, and the junction held 10 bases outside the gene matches. The V gene's germline CDR1 is SGHTA and CDR2 FQGTGA. The CDR3 contains 16 residues. CDR3 DNA sequence: TGTGCCAGCAGCTCGGGGAGCTCACTAGCGGCAGATACGCAGTATTTT. It codes for CASSSGSSLAADTQYF.

CDR3: CASSGTTFYEQYF. Written as DNA, the CDR3 is TGTGCCAGCAGTGGGACTACTTTCTACGAGCAGTACTTC. J is TRBJ2-7 and V is TRBV2; D might be TRBD2 (6 bases). V was pared by 4 bases and J by 3 bases, with 10 bases between. Germline assignment: CDR1 SNHLY and CDR2 FYNNEI. The CDR3 has 13 amino acids.

The chain recombines TRBV9 with TRBJ2-2; 9 bases align to TRBD1. V lost 3 bases, J lost 5 bases, and 5 bases stayed unmatched. Germline V gene data show CDR1 as SGDLS and CDR2 as YYNGEE. This CDR3 region has 15 residues. CDR3 loop: CASSAGTGTTGELFF. The CDR3 DNA follows: TGTGCCAGCAGCGCCGGGACAGGGACTACCGGGGAGCTGTTTTTT.

This clone showed up just once. This sequence joins TRBV28 and TRBJ2-2; D perhaps matches TRBD1 (6 bases). Germline loops: CDR1 MDHEN, CDR2 SYDVKM. This CDR3 spans 14 amino acids. The V end was cut by 4 bases, the J end by 9 bases, with 15 bases between. CDR3 DNA sequence: TGTGCCAGCAGTTCCGGCAGGGGAGTCCGGGAGCTGTTTTTT. Translation: CASSSGRGVRELFF.

The chain couples TRBV7-9 to TRBJ2-7; possibly TRBD2 for D (6 bases). In germline, CDR1 is SEHNR, CDR2 FQNEAQ (reference sequence). The CDR3 has 14 residues. Trimming shortened V by 5 bases and J by 8 bases, and 19 bases separated the two germline ends. As DNA, the CDR3 is TGTGCCAGCAGCCCCGGGAGCGGCCCCTTGAAGCAGTACTTC. Its protein product is CASSPGSGPLKQYF.

This chain uses TRBV14 with TRBJ1-2; 7 nucleotides agree with TRBD1. The junction had 5 bases not matched to a gene; V was cut back by 5 bases and J by 5 bases. Germline V lookup: CDR1 SGHDN, CDR2 FVKESK. The CDR3 has 13 residues. This CDR3 reads CASSLWTGYGYTF. For the CDR3, the DNA is TGTGCCAGCAGCTTATGGACAGGTTATGGCTACACCTTC. Complete variable domain (other parts from reference TRBV14 and TRBJ1-2): EAGVTQFPSHSVIEKGQTVTLRCDPISGHDNLYWYRRVMGKEIKFLLHFVKESKQDESGMPNNRFLAERTGGTYSTLKVQPAELEDSGVYFCASSLWTGYGYTFGSGTRLTVV.

This clone was detected only once. J is TRBJ2-5 and V is TRBV11-2, with D perhaps TRBD1 or TRBD2 (5 bases each). The CDR3 spans 16 residues. Between the trimmed V and J ends, which lost 0 bases and 2 bases, there was a span of 13 bases. In germline, CDR1 is SGHAT, CDR2 FQNNGV. CDR3 bases: TGTGCCAGCAGCTTAGAGGCCGGGGCCTGGCAAGAGACCCAGTACTTC. Its translation: CASSLEAGAWQETQYF. Full variable domain (missing parts from reference TRBV11-2 and TRBJ2-5): EAGVAQSPRYKIIEKRQSVAFWCNPISGHATLYWYQQILGQGPKLLIQFQNNGVVDDSQLPKDRFSAERLKGVDSTLKIQPAKLEDSAVYLCASSLEAGAWQETQYFGPGTRLLVL.

The rearrangement links TRBV28 to TRBJ2-1; 8 nucleotides line up with TRBD2. The V segment lost 7 bases and the J segment 4 bases; nucleotides outside the gene matches: 6. The CDR3 has 14 residues. From germline, CDR1 is MDHEN and CDR2 SYDVKM. The CDR3 spells CASNGLADYNEQFF. In DNA, the CDR3 is TGTGCCAGCAACGGACTAGCAGATTACAATGAGCAGTTCTTC.

The chain links TRBV7-9 to TRBJ1-2, with a possible D match to TRBD1 (6 bases). The CDR3 length is 15 residues. Germline loops: CDR1 SEHNR, CDR2 FQNEAQ (reference sequence). The V gene lost 3 bases and the J gene lost 3 bases, with 14 bases spanning the gap. Written as DNA, the CDR3 is TGTGCCAGCAGCTTCCCCCAGGGGCCCTACTATGGCTACACCTTC. This gives the protein CASSFPQGPYYGYTF.

V gene TRBV2 combines with J gene TRBJ2-7, with D possibly TRBD2 on 5 matching bases. The germline V gene has CDR1 SNHLY and CDR2 FYNNEI. There are 10 residues in the CDR3. Trimming cost V 5 bases and J 7 bases, with 6 bases left between them. The CDR3 protein is CASSRREQYF. The CDR3, as DNA: TGTGCCAGCAGTAGGAGGGAGCAGTACTTC.

The V gene is TRBV5-6, the J gene TRBJ1-5; 8 bases fit TRBD1. In germline, CDR1 is SGHDT, CDR2 YYEEEE. The CDR3 loop spans 14 amino acids. Losses at the gene ends were 4 bases for V and 7 bases for J; bases not matched to a gene: 7. The CDR3 loop is CASSPGTGIQPQHF. DNA of the CDR3: TGTGCCAGCAGCCCCGGGACAGGTATACAGCCCCAGCATTTT. Combining the CDR3 with reference TRBV5-6 and TRBJ1-5 gives the whole variable domain DAGVTQSPTHLIKTRGQQVTLRCSPKSGHDTVSWYQQALGQGPQFIFQYYEEEERQRGNFPDRFSGHQFPNYSSELNVNALLLGDSALYLCASSPGTGIQPQHFGDGTRLSIL.

V gene TRBV7-2 combines with J gene TRBJ2-7; TRBD2 matches at 12 bases. The CDR3 has 14 amino acids. J was trimmed by 6 bases and V by 4 bases; bases with no gene match: 4. CDR1 and CDR2 from the germline V gene are SGHTA and FQGNSA. The CDR3 DNA reads TGTGCCAGCAGCTCTCTAGCGGGAGGGCGCGAGCAGTACTTC. This sequence encodes CASSSLAGGREQYF.